This note documents a single T cell receptor (beta chain) sequence. The target antigen is unknown. The sample is drawn from a study of Ad26.COV2.S vaccination and SARS-CoV-2 variants. Across the whole study: Among those in the COV1001 Ad26.COV2.S trial arm was the donor. Study-level results: Overall T cell responses may have been underestimated by the analyses of TCR breadth and depth.

This CDR3 region has 13 residues. Germline V lookup: CDR1 SGHAT, CDR2 FQNNGV. V lost 4 bases and J 4 bases, leaving 11 bases between the germline ends. The treatment denotes: roughly 19 received Ad26.COV2.S at low or high dose, single or two shots; about 5 received placebo; per-sample allocation not given. Samples were taken on day 63 after the first vaccine or placebo injection. Clones were sequenced by immunoSEQ multiplex PCR, and TCRdb holds only the in-frame ones, with some missing. The table shows fewer than 500,000 clones, with roughly 88% occurring only once. The receptor was isolated from a person between 18 and 60 years old who received the Ad26.COV2.S COVID-19 vaccine or a placebo. The sequencing here drew on peripheral blood, taken in a trial of Ad26.COV2.S vaccine versus placebo. The chain combines TRBV11-2 with TRBJ2-7, with D unclear. The CDR3 DNA sequence: TGTGCCAGCAGCTCTCTCTTGACGTACGAGCAGTACTTC. It translates to CASSSLLTYEQYF.